The rows below give T cell receptor beta chains drawn from one sample of a study of cytomegalovirus exposure and HLA in healthy donors. Profiled with immunoSEQ multiplex PCR; TCRdb holds only in-frame clones, not every one. The sample carries approximately 220,000 clones, 65% to 75% recorded once. Material for sequencing was PBMCs. The source is a woman aged 25-40 years in good health and CMV-seronegative. The CDR3 runs from the conserved cysteine through the conserved F or W.

v_call	j_call	cdr3_aa
TRBV7-2	TRBJ2-2	CASSSQGGMNTGELFF
TRBV9	TRBJ1-2	CASSVGQMGNYGYTF
TRBV11-2	NA	CASSTHRGLAYEQYF
TRBV6-5	TRBJ2-1	CASTMAEVSRFF
TRBV5-4	TRBJ2-5	CASTVRGTRETQYF
TRBV5-6	TRBJ2-7	CASSLRQVYEQYF
TRBV5-1	TRBJ1-1	CASSLRGYTEAFF
TRBV6-5	TRBJ2-1	CASSYLGQGPYNEQFF
TRBV5-8	TRBJ2-7	CASSFDRGREQYF
TRBV25-1	TRBJ2-5	CASSRIGGADETQYF
TRBV4-1	TRBJ2-7	CASSPWTGGSYEQYF
TRBV19	TRBJ2-7	CASSIESRGIYEQYF
TRBV30	TRBJ1-3	CACLSPQGQLSTGNTIYF
TRBV6-1	TRBJ1-2	CASTNAGTGYGYTF
TRBV7-9	TRBJ1-2	CASSNLGQTYYGYTF
TRBV5-1	TRBJ2-7	CASRVTSGSLPYEQYF
TRBV7-9	TRBJ1-2	CASSFETGLGYTF
TRBV9	TRBJ2-5	CASSPAVGRETQYF
TRBV14	TRBJ2-5	CASSQYGSGETQYF
TRBV6-5	TRBJ1-1	CASSYSTGSTEAFF
TRBV5-8	TRBJ1-2	CASSRRTGYYGYTF
TRBV5-1	TRBJ2-2	CASSLEGRVDTGELFF
TRBV10-3	TRBJ2-1	CAISERTRTNEQFF
TRBV5-1	TRBJ1-2	CASSLGRTGGYTF
TRBV30	TRBJ1-3	CAWTPRSQGTGNTIYF
TRBV9	TRBJ2-7	CASSGGGPFYEQYF
TRBV5-1	TRBJ2-1	CVSSLEGSVWTPNEQFF
TRBV5-1	TRBJ2-1	CASSNGLAGYNEQFF
TRBV30	TRBJ2-7	CAWSGSNWDRENEQYF
TRBV6-5	TRBJ1-3	CASSYSTGGKGNTIYF
TRBV14	TRBJ1-2	CASSRQGARGYTF
TRBV5-4	TRBJ1-4	CASSLEGGELEKLFF
TRBV11-2	TRBJ1-1	CASSWTGGFNTEAFF
TRBV13	TRBJ2-5	CASSRRLVEETQYF
TRBV7-9	TRBJ1-5	CASSLRGLRQPQHF
TRBV7-9	TRBJ1-3	CASSLEPYSGNTIYF
TRBV9	TRBJ2-2	CASSQAGGVGELFF
TRBV6-5	TRBJ2-3	CATFDSATSTDTQYF
TRBV7-2	TRBJ2-6	CASSPTWLSGANVLTF
TRBV27	TRBJ1-1	CASSGTGARAFF
TRBV6-1	TRBJ1-2	CATSELPLDRLWLYGYTF
TRBV5-1	TRBJ2-7	CASSSEQGRDYEQYF
TRBV6-1	TRBJ1-5	CASSEMSTGQPQHF
TRBV5-4	TRBJ1-1	CASSSDRVGTEAFF
TRBV19	TRBJ1-1	CASSSFARGNTEAFF
TRBV18	TRBJ2-7	CASSPPGSPSYEQYF
TRBV5-1	TRBJ2-1	CASSLRTSGWGSYNEQFF
TRBV2	TRBJ1-2	CASRRGGTGNYGYTF
TRBV7-9	TRBJ1-4	CASSSSGKLFF
TRBV19	TRBJ2-7	CASRPTGGSSYEQYF
TRBV4-1	TRBJ2-1	CASSPSPPGSTYNEQFF
TRBV7-2	TRBJ2-7	CASSFFRGTSYEQYF
TRBV5-4	TRBJ1-3	CASSWTGRTSGNTIYF
TRBV7-9	TRBJ2-7	CASSTYTEQYF
TRBV4-1	TRBJ2-1	CASSQLPGLAETYNEQFF
TRBV5-1	TRBJ1-4	CASSPAITGGVSEKLFF
TRBV10-1	TRBJ2-1	CASSETRTGKFF
TRBV28	TRBJ1-1	CASSPRTGMAEAFF